What follows are 26 T cell receptor beta chains derived from one specimen sequenced in a study of cytomegalovirus exposure and HLA in healthy donors. It was with 60 Vbeta and 13 Jbeta primers that the PCR ran. Repertoires were generated with immunoSEQ multiplex PCR, while TCRdb's copy carries only in-frame clones and drops some. The data show roughly 190,000 clones, about nine tenths seen once. The sequenced material came from PBMCs. Every receptor here comes from a boy aged 2 to 10 in good health and CMV-seronegative.

This chain links TRBV7-9 with TRBJ2-7; D possibly corresponds to TRBD1 (5 bases). The V end lost 3 bases, the J end lost 3 bases, and 6 bases lay between the germline ends. The CDR3 totals 12 residues. CDR1 and CDR2 from the germline V gene are SEHNR and FQNEAQ (reference sequence). CDR3: CASSLTVYEQYF. The CDR3 DNA sequence: TGTGCCAGCAGCTTGACAGTCTACGAGCAGTACTTC.

V is TRBV29-1 and J is TRBJ1-2; 7 bases are a match to TRBD1. The CDR3 has 12 residues. The germline V gene encodes CDR1 SQVTM and CDR2 ANQGSEA. V shed 3 bases, J shed 4 bases, and the junction held 2 bases outside the gene matches. The CDR3 sequence is CSVDDRAYGYTF. The CDR3 DNA reads TGCAGCGTTGACGACAGGGCCTATGGCTACACCTTC.

CDR3 protein: CASSHRGADTQYF. The CDR3 DNA is TGTGCCAGCAGTCACCGGGGTGCAGATACGCAGTATTTT. V gene TRBV6-6 combines with J gene TRBJ2-3; D may be TRBD2 (5 bases). Trimming cost V 5 bases and J 4 bases, with 10 bases left between them. The CDR3 loop spans 13 amino acids. Germline V lookup: CDR1 MNHNY, CDR2 SVGAGI (reference sequence).

The chain joins TRBV28 to TRBJ1-4; 8 bases align to TRBD1. The CDR3 length is 14 residues. Looked up from germline, CDR1 is MDHEN and CDR2 is SYDVKM. The junction had 7 bases not matched to a gene; V was cut back by 6 bases and J by 7 bases. CDR3 DNA: TGTGCCAGCAGCCGGGGACAGGACCCTGAAAAACTGTTTTTT. Its translation: CASSRGQDPEKLFF.

This clone was detected only once. J is TRBJ2-2 and V is TRBV25-1; 9 bases align to TRBD1. This CDR3 is 15 amino acids long. With V trimmed by 2 bases and J by 6 bases, 4 bases remained unmatched. Germline CDR1 and CDR2: MGHDK and SYGVNS. CDR3 DNA: TGTGCCAGCAGTGAAGACAGGGGGATGGCCGGGGAGCTGTTTTTT. Translating gives CASSEDRGMAGELFF.

V gene TRBV27 combines with J gene TRBJ1-5; D is unclear. This CDR3 comprises 12 residues. With 5 bases removed from V and 9 bases from J, the gap between germline ends came to 11 bases. Germline assignment: CDR1 MNHEY and CDR2 SMNVEV (reference sequence). This CDR3 reads CASSPRVGPQHF. The CDR3 DNA sequence: TGTGCCAGCAGTCCGCGGGTGGGGCCCCAGCATTTT.

The chain has TRBV11-1 and TRBJ2-7, with 8 bases identical to TRBD1. CDR1 is SGHAT, CDR2 FQDESV, per germline (reference sequence). The V and J ends lost 5 bases and 1 base, in that order; junction bases with no gene match: 10. The CDR3 sequence is 16 residues long. In nucleotides, the CDR3 is TGTGCCAGCAGCCCAACCAGGGGGCCTTCGTCCTACGAGCAGTACTTC. Translating it yields CASSPTRGPSSYEQYF.

In this sample, this clone turned up a few times. The rearrangement joins TRBV6-5 to TRBJ2-7; D perhaps matches TRBD2 (6 bases). Germline CDR1 and CDR2: MNHEY and SVGAGI. The V gene lost 5 bases and the J gene lost 2 bases, with 13 bases spanning the gap. The CDR3 has 14 amino acids. The CDR3: CASSGLGGTYEQYF. The DNA of the CDR3 is TGTGCCAGCAGTGGCCTGGGAGGTACCTACGAGCAGTACTTC.

This clone was detected once. This rearrangement joins TRBV27 to TRBJ2-1, with D tentatively TRBD2 (5 bases). Germline assignment: CDR1 MNHEY and CDR2 SMNVEV (reference sequence). The CDR3 sequence is 12 residues long. Trimming cost V 3 bases and J 9 bases, with 9 bases left between them. DNA of the CDR3: TGTGCCAGCAGTTTCGGCGGGTTTGAGCAGTTCTTC. Encoded protein: CASSFGGFEQFF.

The chain is built from TRBV7-2 and TRBJ1-3, with D hard to call. This CDR3 is 10 amino acids long. V gave up 8 bases and J gave up 4 bases, with 3 bases separating them. In germline, CDR1 is SGHTA, CDR2 FQGNSA. The CDR3, as DNA: TGTGCCAGCGGCGGAAACACCATATATTTT. As protein: CASGGNTIYF. The variable domain in full, with the rest retrieved from reference TRBV7-2 and TRBJ1-3, is GAGVSQSPSNKVTEKGKDVELRCDPISGHTALYWYRQSLGQGLEFLIYFQGNSAPDKSGLPSDRFSAERTGGSVSTLTIQRTQQEDSAVYLCASGGNTIYFGEGSWLTVV.

The DNA of the CDR3 is TGTGCCAGCAGCTTAAGGACTAGCGGGCAAGAGACCCAGTACTTC. Its protein product is CASSLRTSGQETQYF. The chain couples TRBV28 to TRBJ2-5; 11 bases agree with TRBD2. The CDR3 consists of 15 residues. Germline V gene lookup returns CDR1 MDHEN and CDR2 SYDVKM. V dropped 6 bases and J dropped 2; count of bases not matched to a gene: 5.

The chain combines TRBV19 with TRBJ1-2; weak D call: TRBD1 (6 bases). With 3 bases removed from V and 2 bases from J, the gap between germline ends came to 13 bases. Germline lookup yields CDR1 LNHDA and CDR2 SQIVND (reference sequence). This CDR3 has 15 residues. The DNA for the CDR3 is TGTGCCAGTAGTATTGGACAGCCAAGCAACTATGGCTACACCTTC. The encoded protein is CASSIGQPSNYGYTF. The full variable domain, rest sourced from reference TRBV19 and TRBJ1-2, is DGGITQSPKYLFRKEGQNVTLSCEQNLNHDAMYWYRQDPGQGLRLIYYSQIVNDFQKGDIAEGYSVSREKKESFPLTVTSAQKNPTAFYLCASSIGQPSNYGYTFGSGTRLTVV.

J is TRBJ1-2 and V is TRBV4-2, with D perhaps TRBD1 (6 bases). Germline V gives CDR1 LGHNA, CDR2 YNFKEQ. V was pared by 5 bases and J by 5 bases, with 9 bases between. The CDR3 totals 12 residues. Here the CDR3 reads CASSEGTYGYTF. As DNA, the CDR3 is TGTGCCAGCAGCGAGGGGACATATGGCTACACCTTC.

The V gene is TRBV5-1, the J gene TRBJ2-5, with 9 bases fitting TRBD1. The CDR3 consists of 16 residues. J lost 1 base, V lost 4 bases, and 8 bases had no gene match. Germline lookup yields CDR1 SGHRS and CDR2 YFSETQ. CDR3 nucleotides: TGCGCCAGCAGCCCTTCCCGGGACAGGGTCCAAGAGACCCAGTACTTC. Translated, it gives CASSPSRDRVQETQYF.

This chain joins TRBV5-4 and TRBJ2-3; 7 bases align to TRBD2. Per the germline V gene, CDR1 is SGHNT and CDR2 is YYREEE (reference sequence). There are 15 residues in the CDR3. The V segment lost 4 bases and the J segment 5 bases; nucleotides outside the gene matches: 10. The CDR3 region is CASSQGWREKDTQYF. CDR3 bases: TGTGCCAGCAGCCAGGGTTGGCGGGAGAAAGATACGCAGTATTTT.

This chain joins TRBV11-2 and TRBJ1-6; TRBD1 might be the D (6 bases). Trimming shortened V by 4 bases and J by 5 bases, and 12 bases separated the two germline ends. Germline values: CDR1 SGHAT, CDR2 FQNNGV. The CDR3 extends over 15 amino acids. The CDR3 coding sequence is TGTGCCAGCAGCTCTACGACAGGAAATAATTCACCCCTCCACTTT. Translated, it gives CASSSTTGNNSPLHF.

V and J are TRBV7-8 and TRBJ1-1; 8 nucleotides match TRBD1. J gave up 7 bases and V 2 bases, and 9 bases lay outside the gene matches. The CDR3 runs 15 residues. Germline assignment: CDR1 SGHVS and CDR2 FQNEAQ. CDR3 bases: TGTGCCAGCAGCTTACGTCAGGGGGCGCTGGGTGAAGCTTTCTTT. Protein: CASSLRQGALGEAFF.

The rearrangement uses TRBV9 and TRBJ2-5; D may be TRBD1 (8 bases). CDR1 SGDLS and CDR2 YYNGEE come from the germline V gene. This CDR3 is 15 amino acids long. V was shortened by 4 bases and J by 1 base, with 14 bases between the two germline ends. CDR3: CASSQGAGAQETQYF. Written as DNA, the CDR3 is TGTGCCAGCAGCCAGGGGGCGGGGGCCCAAGAGACCCAGTACTTC.

The chain uses TRBV19 and TRBJ2-7, with D possibly being TRBD1 (5 bases). The germline V gene has CDR1 LNHDA and CDR2 SQIVND (reference sequence). The CDR3 extends over 13 amino acids. The V and J ends lost 1 base and 4 bases respectively, with 8 bases between them. The CDR3 coding sequence is TGTGCCAGTAGTATAGGGAAGGGGTACGAGCAGTACTTC. Translating gives CASSIGKGYEQYF.

The chain uses TRBV29-1 and TRBJ2-3, with TRBD2 as a possible D gene (6 bases). The CDR3 loop spans 11 amino acids. The germline gives CDR1 SQVTM, CDR2 ANQGSEA. The DNA of the CDR3 is TGCACCGGGACTTACACAGATACGCAGTATTTT. Translation: CTGTYTDTQYF.

The J gene is TRBJ1-6, the V gene TRBV27, with D perhaps matching TRBD1 (5 bases). The CDR3 has 14 amino acids. With 3 bases removed from V and 7 bases from J, the gap between germline ends came to 10 bases. The germline V gene encodes CDR1 MNHEY and CDR2 SMNVEV (reference sequence). CDR3: CASSLLGVNSPLHF. The CDR3 DNA reads TGTGCCAGCAGTTTGCTAGGGGTGAATTCACCCCTCCACTTT.

This clone was observed once. The rearrangement links TRBV27 to TRBJ2-7, with 14 bases identical to TRBD2. The CDR3 runs to 16 residues. Germline assignment: CDR1 MNHEY and CDR2 SMNVEV (reference sequence). With V trimmed by 3 bases and J by 2 bases, 3 bases remained unmatched. As DNA, the CDR3 is TGTGCCAGCAGTTTGTTGACTAGCGGGAGGGCCTACGAGCAGTACTTC. This translates into CASSLLTSGRAYEQYF.

V gene TRBV2 combines with J gene TRBJ2-1, with 10 bases that match TRBD2. V was pared by 10 bases and J by 6 bases, with 9 bases of the junction left unmatched. The CDR3 is made up of 14 amino acids. Germline-derived CDR1 and CDR2 are SNHLY and FYNNEI. CDR3 DNA sequence: TGTGCCACCTGCAGGACTAGCGGTGGCAATGAGCAGTTCTTC. Translation gives CATCRTSGGNEQFF. Looking up the rest from reference TRBV2 and TRBJ2-1 gives the full variable domain: EPEVTQTPSHQVTQMGQEVILRCVPISNHLYFYWYRQILGQKVEFLVSFYNNEISEKSEIFDDQFSVERPDGSNFTLKIRSTKLEDSAMYFCATCRTSGGNEQFFGPGTRLTVL.

V is TRBV5-4 and J is TRBJ2-5; perhaps TRBD2 as D (5 bases). Trimming took 1 base from V and 7 from J, leaving 14 bases between them. This CDR3 is 14 amino acids long. Germline V lookup: CDR1 SGHNT, CDR2 YYREEE (reference sequence). The CDR3 bases are TGTGCCAGCAGCTTGAGTGGTGTGGCGGGGACCCAGTACTTC. Its protein product is CASSLSGVAGTQYF.

The chain employs TRBV29-1 and TRBJ2-1, with TRBD2 matching over 12 bases. CDR1 is SQVTM, CDR2 ANQGSEA, per germline. Unmatched junction bases numbered 0, after V lost 1 base and J lost 8 bases. This CDR3 is built from 13 residues. The DNA for the CDR3 is TGCAGCGTTGAAGGACTAGCGGGAGATGAGCAGTTCTTC. Amino acid sequence: CSVEGLAGDEQFF.

This clone was recorded only once. The J gene is TRBJ2-7, the V gene TRBV14; a possible D gene is TRBD1 (6 bases). From germline, CDR1 is SGHDN and CDR2 FVKESK. V was clipped by 4 bases and J by 4 bases, with 8 bases between them. The CDR3 consists of 12 residues. Here the CDR3 DNA reads TGTGCCAGCAGCCTAGACAGGTACGAGCAGTACTTC. Protein: CASSLDRYEQYF.